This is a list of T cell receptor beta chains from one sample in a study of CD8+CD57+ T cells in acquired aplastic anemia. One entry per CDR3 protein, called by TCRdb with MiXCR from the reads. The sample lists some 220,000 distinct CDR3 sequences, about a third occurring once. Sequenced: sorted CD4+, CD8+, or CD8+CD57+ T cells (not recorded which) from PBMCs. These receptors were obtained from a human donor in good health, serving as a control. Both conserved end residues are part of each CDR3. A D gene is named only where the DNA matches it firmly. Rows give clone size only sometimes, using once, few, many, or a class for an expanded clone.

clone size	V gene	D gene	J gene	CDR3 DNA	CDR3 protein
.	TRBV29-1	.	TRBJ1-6	TGCAGCGTTGCCGTCCTCCACTTT	CSVAVLHF
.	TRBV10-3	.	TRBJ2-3	TGTGCTACCGGGACCCACACAGGTACGCAGTATTTT	CATGTHTGTQYF
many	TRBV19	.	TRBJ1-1	TGTGCCAGTAGTCCCTGGGAGGGGCGATTACCTGAAGCTTTCTTT	CASSPWEGRLPEAFF
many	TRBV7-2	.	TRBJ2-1	TGTGCCAGCAGCTTAGTGGGCAGGGATTACAATGAGCAGTTCTTC	CASSLVGRDYNEQFF
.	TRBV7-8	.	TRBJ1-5	TGTGCCAGCAGCCCGCCCCTCGGACGTCAGCCCCAGCATTTT	CASSPPLGRQPQHF
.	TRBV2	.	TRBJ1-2	TGTGCCAGCAGTGAGAGGAAATTGGCGAGCGGCTACACCTTC	CASSERKLASGYTF
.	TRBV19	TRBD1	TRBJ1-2	TGTGCCAGTAGTATGCCGGGACAGACTTTTGATGGCTACACCTTC	CASSMPGQTFDGYTF
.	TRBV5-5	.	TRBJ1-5	TGTGCCAGCAGCTTTTCGTCAGGGAACCAGCCCCAGCATTTT	CASSFSSGNQPQHF
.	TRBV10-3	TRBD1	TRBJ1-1	TGTACCAGCAGTGCAGGGGGGAACACTGAAGCTTTCTTT	CTSSAGGNTEAFF
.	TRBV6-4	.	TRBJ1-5	TGTGCCAGCCACAGGGAAAGCAATCAGCCCCAGCATTTT	CASHRESNQPQHF
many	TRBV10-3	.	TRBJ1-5	TGTGCCATCAGTGTAGACCCCAATCAGCCCCAGCATTTT	CAISVDPNQPQHF
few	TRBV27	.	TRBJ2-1	TGTGCCAGTACAGGGCGGAATGAGCAGTTCTTC	CASTGRNEQFF
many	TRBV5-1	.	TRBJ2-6	TGCGCCAGCAGCTTGGATGGCAGTTTTTACTCTGGGGCCAACGTCCTGACTTTC	CASSLDGSFYSGANVLTF
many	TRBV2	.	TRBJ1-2	TGTGCCAGCAGTCCCCGACAGGACTATGGCTACACCTTC	CASSPRQDYGYTF
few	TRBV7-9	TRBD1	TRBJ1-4	TGTGCCAGCAGCTTAGGGTTCCGGGACAGGGGTGAAAAACTGTTTTTT	CASSLGFRDRGEKLFF
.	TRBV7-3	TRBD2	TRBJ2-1	TGTGCCAGCAGCTTAAGGAAGCTAGCGGGGGGCCGGAGCTCCTACAATGAGCAGTTCTTC	CASSLRKLAGGRSSYNEQFF
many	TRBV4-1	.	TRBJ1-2	TGCGCCAGCAGTCCGAAAGGGCAGGGAAACTATGGCTACACCTTC	CASSPKGQGNYGYTF
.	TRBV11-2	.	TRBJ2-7	TGTGCCAGCAGCCCCCCTCGGAACGAGCAGTACTTC	CASSPPRNEQYF
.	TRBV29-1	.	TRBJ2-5	TGCAGCGCCGGAAGGGCCGGGAGTGGGGAGGCCCAGTACTTC	CSAGRAGSGEAQYF
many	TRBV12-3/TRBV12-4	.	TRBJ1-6	TGTGCCAGCAGGATAGGACTTGTCTCACCCCTCCACTTT	CASRIGLVSPLHF
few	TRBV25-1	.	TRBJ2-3	TGTGCCAGCAGTGGCCCCCTTTGGCGGGACAAGGCGGCAGATACGCAGTATTTT	CASSGPLWRDKAADTQYF
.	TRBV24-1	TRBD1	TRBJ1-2	TGTGCCACCAGTGACTCCAAGACAGGGGATATTGGGGGCTACACCTTC	CATSDSKTGDIGGYTF
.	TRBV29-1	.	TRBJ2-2	TGCAGCGTTGAAGCCCAGGGTCCCCAGGGCTGTGCGAACACCGGGGAGCTGTTTTTT	CSVEAQGPQGCANTGELFF
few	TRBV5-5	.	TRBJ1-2	TGTGCCAGCAGCTGGCCTGGGGGGAGCTATGGCTACACCTTC	CASSWPGGSYGYTF
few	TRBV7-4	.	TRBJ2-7	TGTGCCATAACTGCGGGGGCGGCCTACGAGCAGTACTTC	CAITAGAAYEQYF
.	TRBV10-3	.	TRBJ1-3	TGTGCCATCAGTGACTCTGGAAACACCATATATTTT	CAISDSGNTIYF
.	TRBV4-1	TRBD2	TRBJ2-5	TGCGCCAGCAGCCAAGATTGGACGGGCGGGAGTCGGTCGGAGACCCAGTACTTC	CASSQDWTGGSRSETQYF
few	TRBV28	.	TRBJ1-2	TGTGCCAGCAGGACCGGGTCGGGGAGACGTTCTAACTATGGCTACACCTTC	CASRTGSGRRSNYGYTF
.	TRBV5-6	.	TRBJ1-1	TGTGCCAGCAGCTTGTTCGTTAGTATTGTGGGGACGGCAAAGACTGAAGCTTTCTTT	CASSLFVSIVGTAKTEAFF
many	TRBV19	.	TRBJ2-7	TGTGCCAGTAGTATGGAAGGCGGTGGGTGGTACGAGCAGTACTTC	CASSMEGGGWYEQYF
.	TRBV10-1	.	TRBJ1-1	TGCGCCAGCTTAGGACAAAACCGGTGGAACCTGAACACTGAAGCTTTCTTT	CASLGQNRWNLNTEAFF
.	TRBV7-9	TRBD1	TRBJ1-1	TGTGCCAGCAGCCCGACAGGGAGGGGAACTGAAGCTTTCTTT	CASSPTGRGTEAFF
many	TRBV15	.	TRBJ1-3	TGTGCCACCAGCAGAGATCTCGAGCCACGCTCTGGAAACACCATATATTTT	CATSRDLEPRSGNTIYF
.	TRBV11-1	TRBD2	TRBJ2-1	TGTGCCAGCAGTGCCGGGACTAGGAGCTCCTACAATGAGCAGTTCTTC	CASSAGTRSSYNEQFF
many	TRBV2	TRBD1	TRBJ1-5	TGTGCCAGCAGTGTGTCCCGGGACAGGGGCCATAGCAATCAGCCCCAGCATTTT	CASSVSRDRGHSNQPQHF
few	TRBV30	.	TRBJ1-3	TGTGCCTGGAGCTGGGGCCACTCTGGAAACACCATATATTTT	CAWSWGHSGNTIYF
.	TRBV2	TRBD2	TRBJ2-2	TGTGCCAGCAGCCCCTACGGGACTAGCACCGGGGAGCTGTTTTTT	CASSPYGTSTGELFF
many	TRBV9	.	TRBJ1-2	TGTGCCAGCAGCGAGCGACAGTACTATGGCTACACCTTC	CASSERQYYGYTF
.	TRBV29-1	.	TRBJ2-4	TGCAGCTCACCCGTGGGGGGAGCCAAAAACGTTCAGTACTTC	CSSPVGGAKNVQYF
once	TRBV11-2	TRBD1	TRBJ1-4	TGTGCCAGCAGCTTAGGGATCTCCGGGACAGTTAGTGAAAAACTGTTTTTT	CASSLGISGTVSEKLFF
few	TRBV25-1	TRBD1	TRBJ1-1	TGTGCCAGCAGCGAAAACAGGGGCCTCGGTAATGAAGCTTTCTTT	CASSENRGLGNEAFF
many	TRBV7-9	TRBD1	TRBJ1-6	TGTGCCAGCATGGGGGACAGTTCCTATAATTCACCCCTCCACTTT	CASMGDSSYNSPLHF
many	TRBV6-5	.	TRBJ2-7	TGTGCCAGCAGTTATAGCTCCTACGAGCAGTACTTC	CASSYSSYEQYF
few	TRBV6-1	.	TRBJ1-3	TGTGCCAGCAGCAGACAACAGTCTGGAAACACCATATATTTT	CASSRQQSGNTIYF
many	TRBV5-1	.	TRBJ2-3	TGCGCCAGCAGCTTACTCGGGGGATGGGCAGATACGCAGTATTTT	CASSLLGGWADTQYF
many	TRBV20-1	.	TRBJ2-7	TGCAGTGCCCAAGACTACTCCCAGACAGTCCAGCAGTACTTC	CSAQDYSQTVQQYF
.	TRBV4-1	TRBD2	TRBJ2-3	TGCGCCAGCAGCCAGGCGGGGGGGCTGGGCACAGATACGCGGTATTTT	CASSQAGGLGTDTRYF
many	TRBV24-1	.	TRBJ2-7	TGTGCCACCAGTGAGGGACAATACTACGAGCAGTACTTC	CATSEGQYYEQYF
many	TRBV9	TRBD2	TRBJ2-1	TGTGCCAGCAACCAAGCGGGAGCGCACAATGAGCAGTTCTTC	CASNQAGAHNEQFF
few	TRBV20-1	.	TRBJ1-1	TGCAGTGCGAGTATAGGGTCCACTGAAGCTTTCTTT	CSASIGSTEAFF
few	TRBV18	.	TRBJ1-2	TGTGCCAGCTCACCGAACCGACAGATCTATGGCTACACCTTC	CASSPNRQIYGYTF
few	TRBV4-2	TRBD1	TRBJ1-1	TGTGCCAGCAGGCCATCGGTGGAGGGCTCAGGGGGTACTGAAGCTTTCTTT	CASRPSVEGSGGTEAFF
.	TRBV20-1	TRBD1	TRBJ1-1	TGCAGTGCTAGAGCCCCCCCGGGACAGGGGGGCATGAACACTGAAGCTTTCTTT	CSARAPPGQGGMNTEAFF
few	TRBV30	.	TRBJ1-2	TGTGCCTGGCTAAGGCGCGGGGGCTACACCTTC	CAWLRRGGYTF
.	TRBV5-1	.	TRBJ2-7	TGCGCCAGCAGCTTGGAGCCCAACTCCTACGAGCAGTACTTC	CASSLEPNSYEQYF
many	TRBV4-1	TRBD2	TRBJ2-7	TGCGCCAGCAGCCACATGCGTAGCGGGGCCTACGAGCAGTACTTC	CASSHMRSGAYEQYF
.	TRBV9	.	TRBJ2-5	TGTGCCAGCAGCGTAGAAGGGGTCGAGACCCAGTACTTC	CASSVEGVETQYF
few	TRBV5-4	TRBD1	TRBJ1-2	TGTGCCAGCAGCTTGGCCCCGGGACAGAACAATAACTATGGCTACACCTTC	CASSLAPGQNNNYGYTF
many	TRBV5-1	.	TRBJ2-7	TGCGCCAGCAGCTTGGAAGGGTTCGAGCAGTACTTC	CASSLEGFEQYF